What follows are 29 T cell receptor beta chains derived from one specimen sequenced in a study of T-cell reconstitution after alpha-beta-depleted transplantation in children. Molecular barcoding with unique molecular identifiers was used for the TCRbeta library. In TCRdb, the PCR reads were re-called with MiXCR into one record per CDR3 protein. The sample has roughly 590,000 distinct CDR3 sequences, approximately 17% seen once. The sample consisted of PBMCs from the stem cell graft donor, taken from the stem cell graft. Receptors originate from a human donor who donated a stem cell graft to a child with acute myeloid leukemia.

V and J are TRBV5-1 and TRBJ2-1; possibly TRBD2 for D (5 bases). V gave up 6 bases and J gave up 14 bases, with 15 bases separating them. Germline-derived CDR1 and CDR2 are SGHRS and YFSETQ. The CDR3 is 11 residues long. The CDR3 DNA reads TGCGCCAGCACTGCCCGGGATGATAAGTTCTTC. Its protein product is CASTARDDKFF.

Many counts were recorded for this clonotype. V gene TRBV20-1 combines with J gene TRBJ2-5, with 11 bases aligning to TRBD2. There are 15 residues in the CDR3. V lost 5 bases, J lost 5 bases, and 10 bases stayed unmatched. Germline CDR1 reads DFQATT; CDR2 reads SNEGSKA (reference sequence). The CDR3 bases are TGCAGTGCTTTCATAGCGGGGGGGCCCGTGGAGACCCAGTACTTC. Protein product: CSAFIAGGPVETQYF.

This clonotype has at least ten counts. This chain links TRBV6-5 with TRBJ1-4, with D possibly TRBD1 on 5 matching bases. The ends were cut back, 4 bases at V and 4 bases at J, with 7 bases in the middle. The germline V gene encodes CDR1 MNHEY and CDR2 SVGAGI. CDR3 length equals 13 residues. The CDR3 nucleotides are TGTGCCAGCAGTTCTCAGGGTAATGAAAAACTGTTTTTT. Translated: CASSSQGNEKLFF.

The table lists this clonotype with many counts. V gene TRBV20-1 combines with J gene TRBJ1-6, with D possibly TRBD1 on 5 matching bases. This CDR3 region has 15 residues. From germline, CDR1 is DFQATT and CDR2 SNEGSKA (reference sequence). Trimming left V 3 bases short and J 4 bases short, with 13 bases between. The chain's CDR3 is CSARDTDLYNSPLHF. CDR3 sequence (DNA): TGCAGTGCTAGGGACACGGACTTATATAATTCACCCCTCCACTTT.

This rearrangement joins TRBV27 to TRBJ2-1; 9 nucleotides agree with TRBD2. Looked up from germline, CDR1 is MNHEY and CDR2 is SMNVEV (reference sequence). V lost 0 bases to trimming and J lost 7 bases; unmatched junction nucleotides: 4. The CDR3 loop spans 15 amino acids. CDR3 DNA: TGTGCCAGCAGTTTATCGGCGGGGGGGCGTAATGAGCAGTTCTTC. It translates to CASSLSAGGRNEQFF.

CDR3 sequence (DNA): TGTGCCAGCAGCCCCTACCGGACGCGAACGAACACCGGGGAGCTGTTTTTT. Its translation: CASSPYRTRTNTGELFF. The chain links TRBV3-1 to TRBJ2-2; D uncertain. The CDR3 spans 17 residues. The germline V gene encodes CDR1 LGHDT and CDR2 YNNKEL (reference sequence). Between the trimmed V and J ends, which lost 4 bases and 0 bases, there was a span of 15 bases.

This clonotype was recorded many times. This chain uses TRBV5-1 with TRBJ2-1; TRBD2 is a possible D gene (5 bases). The CDR3 runs 15 residues. Germline assignment: CDR1 SGHRS and CDR2 YFSETQ. Trimming removed 1 base at V and 1 base at J, with 9 bases between. The CDR3 protein is CASSLSSGSYNEQFF. For the CDR3, the DNA is TGCGCCAGCAGCTTGTCTTCGGGGTCCTACAATGAGCAGTTCTTC.

This clonotype was seen at least ten times. The chain couples TRBV20-1 to TRBJ1-2; 7 bases are a match to TRBD1. Per germline, CDR1 DFQATT and CDR2 SNEGSKA (reference sequence). The CDR3 sequence is 15 residues long. With V trimmed by 0 bases and J by 3 bases, 7 bases remained unmatched. The CDR3 here is CSARDSGGKDYGYTF. CDR3 bases: TGCAGTGCTAGAGATTCAGGGGGGAAGGACTATGGCTACACCTTC.

There are many counts of this clonotype. This rearrangement joins TRBV20-1 to TRBJ1-6; a weak D match, TRBD1 (5 bases). V shed 6 bases and J shed 6 bases, with 21 bases lying between them. CDR1 and CDR2 from the germline V gene are DFQATT and SNEGSKA (reference sequence). There are 16 residues in the CDR3. The CDR3 sequence is CSAKELGVRFNSPLHF. In DNA form, the CDR3 reads TGCAGTGCCAAGGAGTTAGGGGTTCGCTTTAATTCACCCCTCCACTTT.

The chain recombines TRBV7-8 with TRBJ2-3; possible D gene TRBD2, 5 bases. This CDR3 spans 14 amino acids. V lost 3 bases and J lost 2, with 9 bases in between. Germline loops: CDR1 SGHVS, CDR2 FQNEAQ. The DNA of the CDR3 is TGTGCCAGCAGCTTCGGACTGGTCACAGATACGCAGTATTTT. Translating it yields CASSFGLVTDTQYF.

The chain joins TRBV7-9 to TRBJ2-1, with 11 bases fitting TRBD2. CDR1 is SEHNR and CDR2 is FQNEAQ in the germline V gene (reference sequence). The CDR3 consists of 15 residues. V dropped 4 bases and J dropped 7; count of bases not matched to a gene: 6. The CDR3: CASSSIAGGENEQFF. The CDR3, as DNA: TGTGCCAGCAGCTCCATAGCGGGGGGGGAGAATGAGCAGTTCTTC.

Many counts were recorded for this clonotype. The rearrangement uses TRBV6-1 and TRBJ2-2; TRBD2 aligns across 10 bases. The V gene end was trimmed by 5 bases and the J gene end by 7 bases; junction bases not matched to a gene: 7. The CDR3 has 15 amino acids. Per the germline V gene, CDR1 is MNHNS and CDR2 is SASEGT. CDR3 nucleotide sequence: TGTGCCAGCAGTCCTTATAGCGGGGGGAGCGGGGAGCTGTTTTTT. It encodes CASSPYSGGSGELFF.

This clonotype has at least ten counts. The chain carries TRBV20-1 and TRBJ2-2; TRBD2 matches at 12 bases. CDR1 DFQATT and CDR2 SNEGSKA come from the germline V gene (reference sequence). CDR3 length: 18 residues. Trimming removed 2 bases from V and 4 bases from J; junction bases left unmatched: 11. CDR3 nucleotides: TGCAGTGCTAGACAAGGACTAGCGGGGTACCAGGGCACCGGGGAGCTGTTTTTT. This codes for CSARQGLAGYQGTGELFF.

The V call is TRBV20-1, the J call TRBJ2-3; D not certain. Germline lookup yields CDR1 DFQATT and CDR2 SNEGSKA (reference sequence). This CDR3 comprises 15 residues. V lost 0 bases to trimming and J lost 4 bases, with 14 bases between them. For the CDR3, the DNA is TGCAGTGCTAGAGACCCTCTGACGGGTGCAGATACGCAGTATTTT. It is translated as CSARDPLTGADTQYF.

This clonotype was observed a handful of times. The chain links TRBV5-5 to TRBJ1-1; no clear D gene. CDR1 is SGHKS, CDR2 YYEKEE, per germline (reference sequence). V was pared by 2 bases and J by 4 bases, with 6 bases between. This CDR3 contains 12 residues. The DNA of the CDR3 is TGTGCCAGCAGCTTTAAAATCACTGAAGCTTTCTTT. The encoded protein is CASSFKITEAFF.

This clonotype was seen many times. V is TRBV29-1 and J is TRBJ1-1; 8 nucleotides align to TRBD1. The V and J ends lost 7 bases and 2 bases, in that order; junction bases with no gene match: 6. The germline CDR1 and CDR2 sequences are SQVTM and ANQGSEA. This CDR3 is built from 13 residues. This CDR3 is CSGGQGANTEAFF. CDR3 in DNA: TGCAGCGGGGGGCAGGGGGCAAACACTGAAGCTTTCTTT.

This clonotype was observed many times. This sequence joins TRBV7-2 and TRBJ2-7; tentative D call: TRBD2 (5 bases). The V end lost 3 bases, the J end lost 0 bases, and 12 bases lay between the germline ends. Germline CDR1 is SGHTA and CDR2 is FQGNSA. The CDR3 totals 15 residues. CDR3 sequence: CASSFGVRSSYEQYF. CDR3 coding DNA: TGTGCCAGCAGCTTCGGGGTCAGAAGCTCCTACGAGCAGTACTTC.

This clonotype was found a few times. The chain carries TRBV7-8 and TRBJ2-5, with TRBD1 identical over 9 bases. The CDR3 has 15 residues. Germline CDR1 is SGHVS and CDR2 is FQNEAQ. V dropped 4 bases and J dropped 4; count of bases not matched to a gene: 7. CDR3 bases: TGTGCCAGCAGCTCCGGACAGGGGAGGAGAGAGACCCAGTACTTC. This codes for CASSSGQGRRETQYF.

This clonotype has a handful of counts. The rearrangement joins TRBV15 to TRBJ2-2, with a possible D match to TRBD1 (6 bases). Looked up from germline, CDR1 is LNHNV and CDR2 is YYDKDF (reference sequence). Trimming stripped 5 bases from V and 3 bases from J, with 16 bases between. This CDR3 spans 16 amino acids. CDR3 residues: CATSGTGSPDTGELFF. The DNA of the CDR3 is TGTGCCACCAGCGGTACAGGGAGTCCGGACACCGGGGAGCTGTTTTTT.

This clonotype was observed many times. The chain employs TRBV20-1 and TRBJ2-1, with TRBD2 as a possible D gene (7 bases). This CDR3 region has 15 residues. The germline V and J ends were trimmed by 3 bases and 6 bases, with 18 bases remaining between them. Germline-derived CDR1 and CDR2 are DFQATT and SNEGSKA (reference sequence). The DNA for the CDR3 is TGCAGTGCTAGGGGGGGGGCGCTCTTGAGCAATGAGCAGTTCTTC. Translating gives CSARGGALLSNEQFF.

This clonotype was counted many times. An end of the junction differs from the germline gene, which may be a read error. The rearrangement links TRBV12-3 or TRBV12-4 to TRBJ2-1; a possible D gene is TRBD2 (6 bases). CDR3 length: 12 residues. The CDR3: CASSLGGIEQFF. In DNA form, the CDR3 reads TGTGCCAGCAGCTTAGGAGGGATTGAGCAGTTCTTC.

The chain links TRBV10-3 to TRBJ1-1, with unresolved D. Germline V gives CDR1 ENHRY, CDR2 SYGVKD. With 2 bases removed from V and 0 bases from J, the gap between germline ends came to 4 bases. CDR3 length: 13 residues. The DNA for the CDR3 is TGTGCCATCAGTGAGATGGTGAACACTGAAGCTTTCTTT. This encodes CAISEMVNTEAFF.

Concerning this clonotype itself: At one end, the junction sequence differs from germline, possibly due to a read error. The DNA of the CDR3 is TGTGCCAGCAGCCCAATGGGGGTAGAGCGGTTCTTC. It encodes CASSPMGVERFF. The chain employs TRBV7-2 and TRBJ2-1; D is perhaps TRBD1 or TRBD2 (5 bases each). The CDR3 runs 12 residues. Germline V gene data show CDR1 as SGHTA and CDR2 as FQGNSA.

This clonotype appeared many times. A read error may account for a junction end that differs from germline. The rearrangement uses TRBV5-1 and TRBJ2-5, with 7 bases fitting TRBD1. The CDR3 contains 13 residues. Germline loops: CDR1 SGHRS, CDR2 YFSETQ. The CDR3 loop is CASSRQGEETQYF. In DNA, the CDR3 is TGTGCCAGCAGTAGACAGGGTGAAGAGACCCAGTACTTC.

This clonotype appeared a few times. The chain combines TRBV13 with TRBJ1-1; 12 bases are shared with TRBD1. CDR1 PRHDT and CDR2 FYEKMQ come from the germline V gene (reference sequence). This CDR3 spans 17 amino acids. V dropped 5 bases and J dropped 1; count of bases not matched to a gene: 8. CDR3 DNA: TGTGCCAGCAGCCAGGGGGGACAGGGGGCACGGAACACTGAAGCTTTCTTT. This gives the protein CASSQGGQGARNTEAFF.

This clonotype was picked up a small number of times. The chain carries TRBV28 and TRBJ2-6; maybe TRBD2 (5 bases). The CDR3 sequence is 16 residues long. The germline gives CDR1 MDHEN, CDR2 SYDVKM. The V gene lost 6 bases and the J gene lost 2 bases, with 14 bases spanning the gap. DNA for the CDR3: TGTGCCAGCAGCCCTCCGAGGGTACCTGGGGCCAACGTCCTGACTTTC. It translates to CASSPPRVPGANVLTF.

This clonotype was observed many times. This chain connects TRBV5-6 to TRBJ1-6, with 8 positions matching TRBD1. V dropped 1 base and J dropped 3; count of bases not matched to a gene: 3. The CDR3 runs to 16 residues. Germline CDR1 reads SGHDT; CDR2 reads YYEEEE. In nucleotides, the CDR3 is TGTGCCAGCAGCTTGAGGGACAGGCTCTATAATTCACCCCTCCACTTT. This encodes CASSLRDRLYNSPLHF.

Many counts were recorded for this clonotype. This chain joins TRBV9 and TRBJ1-1; tentatively, D is TRBD1 (5 bases). The germline gives CDR1 SGDLS, CDR2 YYNGEE. The CDR3 length is 14 residues. With 0 bases removed from V and 4 bases from J, the gap between germline ends came to 10 bases. The CDR3 nucleotides are TGTGCCAGCAGCGTAGTCGGGGGTGGCACTGAAGCTTTCTTT. Translation gives CASSVVGGGTEAFF. The complete variable domain, with remaining parts taken from reference TRBV9 and TRBJ1-1, reads DSGVTQTPKHLITATGQRVTLRCSPRSGDLSVYWYQQSLDQGLQFLIQYYNGEERAKGNILERFSAQQFPDLHSELNLSSLELGDSALYFCASSVVGGGTEAFFGQGTRLTVV.

Ten or more counts support this clonotype. This rearrangement joins TRBV6-5 to TRBJ1-1; 8 bases agree with TRBD1. Germline loops: CDR1 MNHEY, CDR2 SVGAGI. The CDR3 runs to 14 residues. Trimming took 7 bases from V and 4 from J; bases not matched to a gene: 8. The DNA of the CDR3 is TGTGCCAGCATTAGACAGGGGCGATCCACTGAAGCTTTCTTT. It yields the protein CASIRQGRSTEAFF.